This T cell receptor beta chain was retrieved from a study of OX40 agonist ivuxolimab in advanced cancers. Background on the whole study: Ivuxolimab was an agonistic, fully human IgG2 monoclonal antibody directed against OX40 (CD134), a costimulatory receptor. The paper reports the monotherapy dose-escalation portion (N = 52 patients) of the phase I ivuxolimab trial. Intravenous ivuxolimab was administered to patients every 2 weeks at six dose levels: 0.01, 0.1, 0.3, 1.5, 3 and 10 mg/kg. Peripheral TCRbeta sequencing was intended to test whether TCR sequence diversity was altered and clonal T-cell expansion was caused by ivuxolimab. A male proportion of 70% to 90% and a mean age of approximately 62 years, ranging from 23 to 79, were recorded for the dose-escalation cohort. Partial responses occurred in three dose-escalation patients, of whom one had hepatocellular carcinoma and two had cutaneous melanoma. Of the roughly 52 patients in dose escalation, about 20 had hepatocellular carcinoma, some 15 had melanoma, 9 had renal cell carcinoma and 9 had head and neck cancer. Prior anti-PD-1, anti-PD-L1 or anti-CTLA-4 therapy was permitted, and checkpoint inhibitors had been received by about 36% of dose-escalation patients. The paper's findings and limits, for the study overall: The antigen specificity of the peripheral T cells that underwent clonal expansion was not determined. In the 0.1-3.0 mg/kg groups, partial responders had among the lowest normalized peripheral clonal expansion, particularly in CD8+ T cells. Low levels of normalized T-cell clonal expansion were also seen in some nonresponding patients. After ivuxolimab, more expanded clones were found on average in CD8+ T cells than in CD4+ T cells. At doses of 0.1 to 3.0 mg/kg, clonal expansion of both CD4+ and CD8+ blood T cells was observed from baseline to week 6.

Patients with autoimmune disease history or receiving systemic immunosuppression were excluded from the trial. Peripheral blood for TCR sequencing was collected from all dose cohorts at baseline, on cycle 4 day 1, and on cycle 7 day 1. Samples were obtained from an open-label, multicenter, first-in-human phase I dose-escalation trial of ivuxolimab. Adults with locally advanced or metastatic head and neck squamous cell, hepatocellular, melanoma or renal cell carcinoma were enrolled in the trial. Before TCR sequencing, CD4+ and CD8+ T cells were separately sorted from peripheral blood. For sequencing of the TCRbeta CDR3 region, genomic DNA was extracted from the sorted cells. The immunoSEQ Assay was used to sequence the TCRbeta CDR3 regions. TCRdb re-hosts the immuneACCESS table, in-frame sequences only. Its copies lack some clones; in the studies checked, an unresolved V gene accounts for under half of them, and the cause for the rest is not known. Recorded for this sample are about 73,000 clones; about 86% of them occurred a single time. In total, the top ten clones hold approximately 2.6% of the sample.

V loses 0 bases, J loses 2 bases, and the germline ends lie 3 bases apart. Including the terminal cysteine and phenylalanine, the CDR3 comprises 13 residues. Only the CDR3 region is kept as DNA, spanning 39 bases read in frame from base 1. Per the germline V gene, SGHRS is the CDR1 and YFSETQ is the CDR2. In regard to this clone: The clone's antigen remains unknown. Within one base of it there is no much larger clone, and no base qualities were kept.

The receptor's source is an adult with an advanced solid tumor such as melanoma, head and neck, liver or kidney cancer. The sequence is built from TRBV5-1 and TRBJ1-3, with the D gene call left open. The starting material was CD4+ or CD8+ T cells sorted from blood, obtained in a trial of the OX40 agonist ivuxolimab. The DNA sequence follows: TGCGCCAGCAGCTTGGGGGCTGGAAACACCATATATTTT. Translated, it gives CASSLGAGNTIYF.